A selection of T cell receptor beta chains follows, all from one sample in a study of neurological immune-mediated disorders. TCRdb reprocessed the 5' RACE reads with MiXCR, giving one entry per CDR3 protein. Of 20,000 to 25,000 distinct CDR3 sequences in the sample, roughly 15% were seen once. The sequenced material came from PBMCs. These receptors originate from a female donor with HTLV-1-associated myelopathy (HAM/TSP). CDR3s include the opening cysteine and the closing phenylalanine or tryptophan. Each record gives: D gene, clone size, J gene, V gene, CDR3 protein, CDR3 DNA. The D gene is left open where the match is weak. The size of a clone is reported for some rows only, either as once, few or many, or as a class for expanded clones.

D gene: -
clone size: many
J gene: TRBJ1-1
V gene: TRBV9
CDR3 protein: CASSPIIAEAFF
CDR3 DNA: TGTGCCAGCAGCCCCATTATCGCTGAAGCTTTCTTT

D gene: TRBD1
clone size: many
J gene: TRBJ1-3
V gene: TRBV7-2
CDR3 protein: CASSQIQGIGNTIYF
CDR3 DNA: TGTGCCAGCAGCCAGATACAGGGGATAGGAAACACCATATATTTT

D gene: -
clone size: many
J gene: TRBJ2-7
V gene: TRBV18
CDR3 protein: CASSPRTDSYEQYF
CDR3 DNA: TGTGCCAGCTCTCCGCGGACAGATTCCTACGAGCAGTACTTC

D gene: -
clone size: many
J gene: TRBJ1-2
V gene: TRBV2
CDR3 protein: CASTLGPEYYGYTF
CDR3 DNA: TGTGCCTCCACCCTTGGGCCAGAATACTATGGCTACACCTTC

D gene: TRBD2
clone size: -
J gene: TRBJ2-5
V gene: TRBV20-1
CDR3 protein: CSAKIAGETQYF
CDR3 DNA: TGCAGTGCCAAAATAGCGGGAGAGACCCAGTACTTC

D gene: -
clone size: many
J gene: TRBJ2-1
V gene: TRBV5-1
CDR3 protein: CASSADYNEQFF
CDR3 DNA: TGCGCCAGCAGCGCGGACTACAATGAGCAGTTCTTC

D gene: -
clone size: -
J gene: TRBJ1-5
V gene: TRBV30
CDR3 protein: CAWSVGRRNQSQHF
CDR3 DNA: TGTGCCTGGAGTGTAGGCCGAAGGAATCAGTCCCAGCATTTT

D gene: -
clone size: many
J gene: TRBJ1-2
V gene: TRBV20-1
CDR3 protein: CSAPSGKGNGYTF
CDR3 DNA: TGCAGTGCGCCCAGCGGAAAGGGGAATGGCTACACCTTC

D gene: TRBD1
clone size: many
J gene: TRBJ1-1
V gene: TRBV29-1
CDR3 protein: CSVEEIGGNTEAFF
CDR3 DNA: TGCAGCGTTGAAGAAATAGGGGGCAACACTGAAGCTTTCTTT

D gene: -
clone size: medium-sized
J gene: TRBJ2-5
V gene: TRBV5-1
CDR3 protein: CASSWGGETQYF
CDR3 DNA: TGCGCCAGCAGCTGGGGTGGGGAGACCCAGTACTTC

D gene: TRBD1
clone size: many
J gene: TRBJ2-5
V gene: TRBV24-1
CDR3 protein: CATSEATGTGGQTQYF
CDR3 DNA: TGTGCCACCAGTGAAGCTACCGGGACAGGGGGTCAGACCCAGTACTTC

D gene: TRBD2
clone size: -
J gene: TRBJ2-3
V gene: TRBV6-4
CDR3 protein: CASSDQAGGPTDTQYF
CDR3 DNA: TGTGCCAGCAGTGACCAGGCGGGGGGGCCGACAGATACGCAGTATTTT

D gene: TRBD1
clone size: many
J gene: TRBJ2-7
V gene: TRBV27
CDR3 protein: CASSLSGGWNEQYF
CDR3 DNA: TGTGCCAGCAGTTTATCAGGGGGCTGGAACGAGCAGTACTTC

D gene: -
clone size: many
J gene: TRBJ1-4
V gene: TRBV7-9
CDR3 protein: CASSNSEKLFF
CDR3 DNA: TGTGCCAGCAGCAACAGTGAAAAACTGTTTTTT

D gene: -
clone size: many
J gene: TRBJ2-6
V gene: TRBV19
CDR3 protein: CASMGTDSGANVLTF
CDR3 DNA: TGTGCCAGTATGGGAACAGACTCTGGGGCCAACGTCCTGACTTTC

D gene: -
clone size: many
J gene: TRBJ2-1
V gene: TRBV7-9
CDR3 protein: CASSFARDSGARMGQFF
CDR3 DNA: TGTGCCAGCAGCTTTGCGCGGGACTCCGGGGCCAGGATGGGGCAGTTCTTC

D gene: -
clone size: many
J gene: TRBJ2-2
V gene: TRBV21-1
CDR3 protein: CASSKEYQGGHIGELFF
CDR3 DNA: TGTGCCAGCAGCAAAGAGTATCAGGGGGGGCACATCGGGGAGCTGTTTTTT

D gene: TRBD2
clone size: many
J gene: TRBJ2-3
V gene: TRBV20-1
CDR3 protein: CSAKLAGLDTQYF
CDR3 DNA: TGCAGTGCTAAGCTAGCGGGATTAGATACGCAGTATTTT

D gene: TRBD2
clone size: medium-sized
J gene: TRBJ2-7
V gene: TRBV5-1
CDR3 protein: CASSSRLAGDHEQYF
CDR3 DNA: TGCGCCAGCAGCTCTCGCCTAGCGGGAGACCACGAGCAGTACTTC

D gene: -
clone size: many
J gene: TRBJ2-3
V gene: TRBV14
CDR3 protein: CASSPGPKDTQYF
CDR3 DNA: TGTGCCAGCAGCCCGGGCCCCAAGGATACGCAGTATTTT

D gene: TRBD2
clone size: many
J gene: TRBJ2-1
V gene: TRBV29-1
CDR3 protein: CSVGSGTSGLEQFF
CDR3 DNA: TGCAGCGTTGGAAGTGGGACTAGCGGGCTTGAGCAGTTCTTC

D gene: TRBD2
clone size: many
J gene: TRBJ2-1
V gene: TRBV3-1
CDR3 protein: CASSQDPAGGYNEQFF
CDR3 DNA: TGTGCCAGCAGCCAAGATCCGGCGGGGGGGTACAATGAGCAGTTCTTC

D gene: -
clone size: many
J gene: TRBJ2-3
V gene: TRBV20-1
CDR3 protein: CSASKSGNTQYF
CDR3 DNA: TGCAGTGCTAGTAAGAGCGGCAATACGCAGTATTTT

D gene: TRBD1
clone size: many
J gene: TRBJ2-7
V gene: TRBV11-3
CDR3 protein: CASSPRDQGASYEQYF
CDR3 DNA: TGTGCCAGCAGCCCCAGGGACCAGGGGGCCTCCTACGAGCAGTACTTC

D gene: TRBD1
clone size: many
J gene: TRBJ1-1
V gene: TRBV6-5
CDR3 protein: CASSNPGQGVDEAFF
CDR3 DNA: TGTGCCAGCAGTAATCCGGGACAGGGGGTGGATGAAGCTTTCTTT

D gene: TRBD1
clone size: medium-sized
J gene: TRBJ1-1
V gene: TRBV20-1
CDR3 protein: CSARDPRTGVTEAFF
CDR3 DNA: TGCAGTGCTAGAGACCCGCGGACAGGGGTAACTGAAGCTTTCTTT

D gene: -
clone size: many
J gene: TRBJ2-3
V gene: TRBV14
CDR3 protein: CASSQTGGGTDTQYF
CDR3 DNA: TGTGCCAGCAGCCAGACTGGGGGCGGAACAGATACGCAGTATTTT

D gene: -
clone size: many
J gene: TRBJ2-1
V gene: TRBV20-1
CDR3 protein: CSARPVAEPNNEQFF
CDR3 DNA: TGCAGTGCTCGCCCTGTGGCAGAACCCAACAATGAGCAGTTCTTC

D gene: -
clone size: many
J gene: TRBJ2-5
V gene: TRBV12-3/TRBV12-4
CDR3 protein: CASSRGRETQYF
CDR3 DNA: TGTGCCAGCAGTCGAGGGAGGGAGACCCAGTACTTC

D gene: -
clone size: many
J gene: TRBJ2-4
V gene: TRBV19
CDR3 protein: CASSTTDTRKNIQYF
CDR3 DNA: TGTGCCAGTAGTACAACTGACACCCGGAAAAACATTCAGTACTTC

D gene: TRBD2
clone size: many
J gene: TRBJ2-2
V gene: TRBV27
CDR3 protein: CASSPGTSPTGELFF
CDR3 DNA: TGTGCCAGCAGCCCCGGGACTAGCCCCACCGGGGAGCTGTTTTTT

D gene: TRBD2
clone size: many
J gene: TRBJ2-1
V gene: TRBV11-2
CDR3 protein: CASSLGGGNEQFF
CDR3 DNA: TGTGCCAGCAGCTTGGGGGGAGGGAATGAGCAGTTCTTC

D gene: -
clone size: medium-sized
J gene: TRBJ1-1
V gene: TRBV29-1
CDR3 protein: CSVVPGTEAFF
CDR3 DNA: TGCAGCGTTGTTCCGGGGACTGAAGCTTTCTTT

D gene: -
clone size: many
J gene: TRBJ2-1
V gene: TRBV6-2/TRBV6-3
CDR3 protein: CASSIHGGGDEQFF
CDR3 DNA: TGTGCCAGCAGTATTCATGGCGGTGGCGATGAGCAGTTCTTC

D gene: -
clone size: -
J gene: TRBJ1-2
V gene: TRBV20-1
CDR3 protein: CSALRLSEDYGYTF
CDR3 DNA: TGCAGTGCGCTAAGGCTGAGCGAGGACTATGGCTACACCTTC

D gene: TRBD2
clone size: -
J gene: TRBJ2-1
V gene: TRBV5-1
CDR3 protein: CATGTSGQLAQFF
CDR3 DNA: TGCGCCACCGGGACTAGCGGCCAACTGGCGCAGTTCTTC

D gene: -
clone size: many
J gene: TRBJ2-1
V gene: TRBV20-1
CDR3 protein: CSASQAGKSSYNEQFF
CDR3 DNA: TGCAGTGCCAGCCAGGCGGGCAAAAGCTCCTACAATGAGCAGTTCTTC

D gene: -
clone size: many
J gene: TRBJ1-1
V gene: TRBV20-1
CDR3 protein: CSASDTMNTEAFF
CDR3 DNA: TGCAGTGCTAGTGATACTATGAACACTGAAGCTTTCTTT

D gene: TRBD1
clone size: -
J gene: TRBJ2-7
V gene: TRBV7-9
CDR3 protein: CASSSWDRENYEQYF
CDR3 DNA: TGTGCCAGCAGCTCCTGGGACAGGGAGAACTACGAGCAGTACTTC

D gene: -
clone size: many
J gene: TRBJ2-4
V gene: TRBV20-1
CDR3 protein: CSARERDIQYF
CDR3 DNA: TGCAGTGCTAGAGAGAGGGACATTCAGTACTTC

D gene: -
clone size: many
J gene: TRBJ2-3
V gene: TRBV20-1
CDR3 protein: CSASGTSTDTQYF
CDR3 DNA: TGCAGTGCTAGCGGCACTAGCACAGATACGCAGTATTTT

D gene: TRBD1
clone size: many
J gene: TRBJ2-5
V gene: TRBV20-1
CDR3 protein: CSASSDLWDRGVETQYF
CDR3 DNA: TGCAGTGCTAGCTCTGATTTGTGGGACAGGGGGGTTGAGACCCAGTACTTC

D gene: TRBD1
clone size: many
J gene: TRBJ1-2
V gene: TRBV29-1
CDR3 protein: CSVGRGTGPVGYGYTF
CDR3 DNA: TGCAGCGTTGGGAGAGGGACAGGCCCGGTTGGCTATGGCTACACCTTC

D gene: -
clone size: many
J gene: TRBJ1-6
V gene: TRBV6-5
CDR3 protein: CASSYSILTDNSPLHF
CDR3 DNA: TGTGCCAGCAGTTACTCGATTCTGACAGATAATTCACCCCTCCACTTT